A selection of T cell receptor beta chains follows, all from one sample in a study of T cells after yellow fever vaccination. TCRdb used MiXCR to reprocess the 5' RACE reads, holding one entry per CDR3 protein. The repertoire consists of fewer than 350,000 distinct CDR3 sequences, with over 3.5% occurring once and the leading ten covering less than 20%. Sequencing was performed on PBMCs, taken 15 days after the yellow fever booster vaccination. The receptors come from a man aged 18 to 29 who received the YFV17D yellow fever vaccine. The CDR3 runs from the conserved cysteine through the conserved F or W. The order of the fields is J gene, clone size, D gene, V gene, CDR3 protein, CDR3 DNA. D genes are given only for firm matches. Size tells how often a clone was seen (once, few, many) or the class of an expanded clone, and some rows leave it out.

>TRBJ2-3|few|-|TRBV20-1
CSASTDRNTDTQYF
TGCAGTGCTAGCACCGACAGAAACACAGATACGCAGTATTTT
>TRBJ1-4|many|TRBD1|TRBV28
CASREDPYRGEKLFF
TGTGCCAGCAGGGAAGATCCATACAGGGGTGAAAAACTGTTTTTT
>TRBJ1-2|-|TRBD1|TRBV20-1
CSARRTGEGYTF
TGCAGTGCTCGCAGGACAGGGGAAGGCTACACCTTC
>TRBJ2-7|few|-|TRBV4-1
CASSQDGREQYF
TGCGCCAGCAGCCAAGATGGGAGGGAGCAGTACTTC
>TRBJ1-2|few|-|TRBV5-1
CASSLDLRGYGYTF
TGCGCCAGCAGCTTGGATCTCCGGGGCTATGGCTACACCTTC
>TRBJ1-2|few|TRBD1|TRBV29-1
CSVVGQDNYGYTF
TGCAGCGTTGTGGGACAGGATAACTATGGCTACACCTTC
>TRBJ1-6|-|TRBD1|TRBV12-3/TRBV12-4
CASSLVREGADSPLHF
TGTGCCAGCAGTTTAGTTCGAGAGGGGGCGGATTCACCCCTCCACTTT
>TRBJ1-6|few|-|TRBV4-1
CASSQTDKGNSPLHF
TGCGCCAGCAGCCAGACGGACAAGGGTAATTCACCCCTCCACTTT
>TRBJ2-7|few|TRBD2|TRBV7-2
CASSLGASGGNEQYF
TGTGCCAGCAGCTTAGGGGCTAGCGGGGGGAACGAGCAGTACTTC
>TRBJ2-2|many|-|TRBV5-1
CASSRDTANTGELFF
TGCGCCAGCAGCCGGGACACAGCTAACACCGGGGAGCTGTTTTTT
>TRBJ2-5|many|TRBD2|TRBV20-1
CSARRRGTSGGALETQYF
TGCAGTGCTAGACGACGCGGGACTAGCGGGGGGGCCTTGGAGACCCAGTACTTC
>TRBJ2-1|few|-|TRBV7-7
CASSLWGPRDEQFF
TGTGCCAGCAGCTTATGGGGCCCTCGAGATGAGCAGTTCTTC
>TRBJ2-3|-|-|TRBV3-1
CASSWTGTRGTDTQYF
TGTGCCAGCAGCTGGACCGGGACCCGAGGGACAGATACGCAGTATTTT
>TRBJ1-6|few|-|TRBV4-3
CASSQAFGMISPLHF
TGCGCCAGCAGCCAAGCGTTCGGCATGATTTCACCCCTCCACTTT
>TRBJ1-1|few|-|TRBV5-1
CASSASQGNTEAFF
TGCGCCAGCAGCGCATCACAGGGGAACACTGAAGCTTTCTTT
>TRBJ1-1|few|-|TRBV6-4
CASSGRGHGYTEAFF
TGTGCCAGCAGTGGCCGGGGGCACGGTTACACTGAAGCTTTCTTT
>TRBJ1-1|many|-|TRBV6-6
CASSRPGHSNTEAFF
TGTGCCAGCAGCCGACCGGGACATAGTAACACTGAAGCTTTCTTT
>TRBJ2-7|many|-|TRBV5-1
CASSTRAGPYEQYF
TGCGCCAGCAGTACCCGAGCGGGCCCCTACGAGCAGTACTTC
>TRBJ2-2|many|-|TRBV5-1
CASQEAANTGELFF
TGCGCCAGCCAGGAAGCAGCGAACACCGGGGAGCTGTTTTTT
>TRBJ1-1|many|TRBD1|TRBV11-1
CASRWDRGRDRNTEAFF
TGTGCCAGCAGATGGGACAGGGGGCGCGATCGGAACACTGAAGCTTTCTTT
>TRBJ2-2|many|-|TRBV12-3/TRBV12-4
CASTNWGGELFF
TGTGCCAGCACAAACTGGGGCGGGGAGCTGTTTTTT
>TRBJ2-1|few|-|TRBV28
CASSLGLGNEQFF
TGTGCCAGCAGTTTAGGACTCGGCAATGAGCAGTTCTTC
>TRBJ1-1|many|-|TRBV20-1
CSARDWEGLNTEAFF
TGCAGTGCTAGAGACTGGGAGGGCCTGAACACTGAAGCTTTCTTT
>TRBJ2-1|many|-|TRBV7-2
CASSPQSATNNEQFF
TGTGCCAGCAGCCCGCAGTCCGCCACGAACAATGAGCAGTTCTTC
>TRBJ1-4|few|-|TRBV7-8
CASSRPAGGDEKLFF
TGTGCCAGCAGCCGGCCGGCGGGGGGCGACGAAAAACTGTTTTTT
>TRBJ1-5|many|-|TRBV7-2
CASSLGTRGGGQPQHF
TGTGCCAGCAGCTTGGGAACTAGGGGAGGCGGTCAGCCCCAGCATTTT
>TRBJ1-5|few|-|TRBV2
CASSGDGATPQHF
TGTGCCAGCAGCGGGGACGGGGCTACGCCCCAGCATTTT
>TRBJ1-6|-|-|TRBV28
CAARTRHSPLHF
TGTGCCGCTCGGACTCGGCATTCACCCCTCCACTTT
>TRBJ2-3|-|TRBD2|TRBV29-1
CSVEELAGGTQYF
TGCAGCGTTGAAGAACTAGCGGGGGGGACGCAGTATTTT
>TRBJ2-3|few|-|TRBV7-3
CASSLTGSRTDTQYF
TGTGCCAGCAGTCTGACGGGGAGTCGCACAGATACGCAGTATTTT
>TRBJ1-2|few|-|TRBV10-3
CAIRGAGVLGYTF
TGTGCCATCAGAGGTGCAGGCGTGTTAGGCTACACCTTC
>TRBJ2-5|-|-|TRBV11-2
CASSLDLRGSGETQYF
TGTGCCAGCAGCTTAGATCTCAGGGGTTCGGGCGAGACCCAGTACTTC
>TRBJ2-5|-|-|TRBV12-3/TRBV12-4
CASSASCEDF
TGTGCCAGCAGCGCTTCGTGCGAAGACTTC
>TRBJ2-7|-|-|TRBV12-3/TRBV12-4
CASSLGSIREQYF
TGTGCCAGCAGTTTAGGTAGTATTCGGGAGCAGTACTTC
>TRBJ2-5|many|TRBD2|TRBV27
CASRYSGGAETQYF
TGTGCCAGCAGATATAGCGGGGGGGCGGAGACCCAGTACTTC
>TRBJ2-5|many|-|TRBV7-2
CASSFQRGEETQYF
TGTGCCAGCAGCTTTCAGAGAGGAGAAGAGACCCAGTACTTC